This TCR beta chain was recovered during a study of shared clonotypes between healthy human individuals. The germline V gene has CDR1 SGDLS and CDR2 YYNGEE. This CDR3 region has 15 residues. V dropped 3 bases and J dropped 4 bases, with 16 bases sitting between them. Methods used by the authors: Junction-only sequences without quality scores came from ImmunoSEQ, so filtering differed. Only in-frame clones appear in the TCRdb table, and some are missing; sequencing was by immunoSEQ multiplex PCR. V and J calls and clone size are copied from that table; D and trimming were computed from the DNA. The table shows some 2.3 million clones, with approximately 93% occurring only once.

The clonotype originates from a man aged 18 to 35 in good health. Some clones in this sample may be carry-over from other donors' samples. V gene TRBV9 combines with J gene TRBJ2-5, with a possible D match to TRBD2 (5 bases). The sample comprised naive CD4+ T cells from PBMCs. The subset was: CD45RA+ positively selected. DNA of the CDR3: TGTGCCAGCAGCGGATATGGGGAGATTGGAGAGACCCAGTACTTC. Residues: CASSGYGEIGETQYF.